This record looks at one T cell receptor beta chain sequence and its context. CDR1 LNHDA and CDR2 SQIVND come from the germline V gene (reference sequence). Trimming left V 5 bases short and J 5 bases short, with 12 bases between. The CDR3 is 13 residues long. The data derive from a study of cytotoxic CD8 clonotypes in ibrutinib-treated CLL. Sequencing was performed with immunoSEQ multiplex PCR; in TCRdb, only in-frame clones are kept and a portion is missing. The sample holds under 150,000 clones, around 80% seen once. The sequencing used PBMCs, collected after 24 months of ibrutinib treatment. The rearrangement joins TRBV19 to TRBJ1-2; maybe TRBD1 (5 bases). The sequence derives from a human donor with chronic lymphocytic leukemia. In nucleotides, the CDR3 is TGTGCCAGTAGTCCCAGGGCAAGGTATGGCTACACCTTC. It yields the protein CASSPRARYGYTF.